These 24 T cell receptor beta chains originate from one sample sequenced in a study of T cell responses to AZD1222 COVID-19 vaccine. Assay used: immunoSEQ multiplex PCR; TCRdb lists only in-frame clones, some missing. The top ten hold approximately 5.5% of the sample, which has 80,000 to 100,000 clones, 88% seen once. The sample consisted of peripheral blood, taken on day 0 of AZD1222 vaccination. The receptors here all came from an adult in good health.

The V gene is TRBV9, the J gene TRBJ2-5; TRBD2 aligns across 12 bases. Trimming at V came to 0 bases and at J to 2 bases, leaving 2 bases not matched to a gene. From germline, CDR1 is SGDLS and CDR2 YYNGEE. This CDR3 has 16 amino acids. CDR3 sequence (DNA): TGTGCCAGCAGCGTAGAACTAGCGGGGGGACAAGAGACCCAGTACTTC. Translation gives CASSVELAGGQETQYF.

V and J are TRBV24-1 and TRBJ2-3; 9 bases are a match to TRBD1. The CDR3 runs to 15 residues. After removal of 7 bases from V and 4 bases from J, the junction contained 8 bases not matched to a gene. Germline CDR1 reads KGHDR; CDR2 reads SFDVKD. The CDR3 region is CATRGTGKDADTQYF. The CDR3 DNA is TGTGCCACCAGGGGGACAGGGAAGGATGCAGATACGCAGTATTTT.

This chain uses TRBV28 with TRBJ2-5, with 10 bases fitting TRBD1. The CDR3 is made up of 16 amino acids. CDR1 is MDHEN and CDR2 is SYDVKM in the germline V gene. After removal of 1 base from V and 5 bases from J, the junction contained 7 bases not matched to a gene. Here the CDR3 DNA reads TGTGCCAGCAGTTTATTAGGACAGGGGGGTCTTGAGACCCAGTACTTC. Encoded protein: CASSLLGQGGLETQYF.

This chain joins TRBV9 and TRBJ2-7, with TRBD2 identical over 14 bases. Germline V lookup: CDR1 SGDLS, CDR2 YYNGEE. J gave up 6 bases and V 3 bases, and 11 bases lay outside the gene matches. CDR3 length: 17 residues. CDR3 bases: TGTGCCAGCAGCGCAACCGCGGGACTAGCGGGAGACGTCGAGCAGTACTTC. It specifies CASSATAGLAGDVEQYF.

The chain links TRBV18 to TRBJ1-2; no reliable D call. Trimming removed 0 bases from V and 8 bases from J, with 19 bases in between. The CDR3 has 16 amino acids. CDR1 is KGHSH and CDR2 is LQKENI in the germline V gene. The DNA of the CDR3 is TGTGCCAGCTCACCACCCCCGGTGACACGGGCGGGGGGCTACACCTTC. This sequence encodes CASSPPPVTRAGGYTF.

This rearrangement joins TRBV3-1 (or the pseudogene TRBV3-2) to TRBJ1-1; maybe TRBD1 (5 bases). Germline CDR1 reads LGHDT; CDR2 reads YNNKEL (reference sequence). This CDR3 region has 16 residues. V was cut by 0 bases and J by 4 bases, with 15 bases left in between. The chain's CDR3 is CASSQDMGTGGTEAFF. DNA for the CDR3: TGTGCCAGCAGCCAAGATATGGGGACTGGAGGCACTGAAGCTTTCTTT.

J is TRBJ1-3 and V is TRBV4-3; D remains unclear. The CDR3 totals 15 residues. The V gene lost 1 base and the J gene lost 1 base, with 8 bases spanning the gap. Germline V gene data show CDR1 as LGHNA and CDR2 as YSLEER. The CDR3 bases are TGCGCCAGCAGCCAAGTAGGAGGGTCTGGAAACACCATATATTTT. Translating it yields CASSQVGGSGNTIYF.

This rearrangement joins TRBV19 to TRBJ2-3; 9 bases align to TRBD2. V lost 9 bases, J lost 0 bases, and 4 bases stayed unmatched. The CDR3 is 14 amino acids. CDR1 is LNHDA, CDR2 SQIVND, per germline (reference sequence). The CDR3 region has the DNA TGTGCCAGCCAAACTAGCGGGAGCACAGATACGCAGTATTTT. Its protein is CASQTSGSTDTQYF. The whole variable domain, filled in from reference TRBV19 and TRBJ2-3, reads DGGITQSPKYLFRKEGQNVTLSCEQNLNHDAMYWYRQDPGQGLRLIYYSQIVNDFQKGDIAEGYSVSREKKESFPLTVTSAQKNPTAFYLCASQTSGSTDTQYFGPGTRLTVL.

The chain has TRBV11-1 and TRBJ2-1; 10 positions match TRBD1. V gave up 8 bases and J gave up 8 bases; unmatched junction bases: 12. There are 15 residues in the CDR3. Looked up from germline, CDR1 is SGHAT and CDR2 is FQDESV (reference sequence). For the CDR3, the DNA is TGTGCCAGCGGATTAGACAGGGGGCGCGAGGATGAGCAGTTCTTC. It translates to CASGLDRGREDEQFF.

The chain is built from TRBV9 and TRBJ1-6; D not certain. The V end lost 0 bases, the J end lost 0 bases, and 4 bases lay between the germline ends. In germline, CDR1 is SGDLS, CDR2 YYNGEE. The CDR3 is made up of 15 amino acids. The chain's CDR3 is CASSVAGSYNSPLHF. CDR3 DNA: TGTGCCAGCAGCGTAGCCGGCTCCTATAATTCACCCCTCCACTTT.

The chain is built from TRBV19 and TRBJ2-3; 11 nucleotides agree with TRBD2. Germline loops: CDR1 LNHDA, CDR2 SQIVND (reference sequence). Trimming took 2 bases from V and 3 from J; bases not matched to a gene: 1. The CDR3 runs to 15 residues. The CDR3 reads CASSITSGSTDTQYF. The CDR3 DNA follows: TGTGCCAGTAGTATAACTAGCGGGAGTACAGATACGCAGTATTTT.

J is TRBJ1-2 and V is TRBV6-5, with TRBD1 matching over 8 bases. This CDR3 contains 15 residues. Germline V gene data show CDR1 as MNHEY and CDR2 as SVGAGI. The V segment lost 4 bases and the J segment 2 bases; nucleotides outside the gene matches: 6. The CDR3 region has the DNA TGTGCCAGCAGTTCGAACTCAGGGGGCAACTATGGCTACACCTTC. Amino acids: CASSSNSGGNYGYTF.

This clone was found a few times. The chain recombines TRBV27 with TRBJ1-5; possible D gene TRBD1, 5 bases. The CDR3 has 13 amino acids. V lost 5 bases and J 4 bases, leaving 9 bases between the germline ends. The germline V gene encodes CDR1 MNHEY and CDR2 SMNVEV (reference sequence). The CDR3, as DNA: TGTGCCAGCAGTCTGGGACTAAATCAGCCCCAGCATTTT. It specifies CASSLGLNQPQHF.

The genes are TRBV29-1 and TRBJ1-5; D unresolved. V lost 4 bases and J lost 3, with 7 bases in between. Germline V gene lookup returns CDR1 SQVTM and CDR2 ANQGSEA. The CDR3 has 12 amino acids. The CDR3 here is CSVGGDNQPQHF. Written as DNA, the CDR3 is TGCAGCGTTGGGGGAGACAATCAGCCCCAGCATTTT.

The chain joins TRBV6-5 to TRBJ2-1, with a tentative D call TRBD2 (6 bases). CDR3 length equals 15 residues. CDR1 and CDR2 (germline): MNHEY, SVGAGI. The V and J ends lost 6 bases and 0 bases respectively, with 12 bases between them. CDR3 DNA: TGTGCCAGCAGGGAGGGATCTAGCTCCTACAATGAGCAGTTCTTC. Residues: CASREGSSSYNEQFF.

The J gene is TRBJ1-5, the V gene TRBV12-3 or TRBV12-4; no definite D call. CDR3 length equals 13 residues. V was trimmed by 4 bases and J by 3 bases, leaving 7 bases between them. CDR3 residues: CASSYRANQPQHF. In nucleotides, the CDR3 is TGTGCCAGCAGTTATAGGGCCAATCAGCCCCAGCATTTT.

The gene calls are TRBV27 and TRBJ1-5; 7 bases map to TRBD1. Losses at the gene ends were 3 bases for V and 4 bases for J; bases not matched to a gene: 12. CDR3 length: 17 amino acids. CDR1 and CDR2 from the germline V gene are MNHEY and SMNVEV (reference sequence). CDR3 sequence: CASSFGGLRDSNQPQHF. CDR3 bases: TGTGCCAGCAGTTTTGGAGGGCTTCGGGACAGTAATCAGCCCCAGCATTTT.

This chain links TRBV15 with TRBJ1-4; D is ambiguous. Trimming cost V 6 bases and J 0 bases, with 11 bases left between them. In germline, CDR1 is LNHNV, CDR2 YYDKDF (reference sequence). The CDR3 is 15 amino acids. For the CDR3, the DNA is TGTGCCACCAGGAAGGAAGTTGCAACTAATGAAAAACTGTTTTTT. It is translated as CATRKEVATNEKLFF. Full variable domain (rest looked up from reference TRBV15 and TRBJ1-4): DAMVIQNPRYQVTQFGKPVTLSCSQTLNHNVMYWYQQKSSQAPKLLFHYYDKDFNNEADTPDNFQSRRPNTSFCFLDIRSPGLGDTAMYLCATRKEVATNEKLFFGSGTQLSVL.

The rearrangement joins TRBV28 to TRBJ2-1; D possibly corresponds to TRBD2 (6 bases). There are 14 residues in the CDR3. V was clipped by 2 bases and J by 13 bases, with 18 bases between them. The germline CDR1 and CDR2 sequences are MDHEN and SYDVKM. CDR3 in DNA: TGTGCCAGCAGTTTAGGACCTCAGGGACTCAACCAGTTCTTC. Residues: CASSLGPQGLNQFF. Based on the CDR3 plus reference TRBV28 and TRBJ2-1, the full variable domain is DVKVTQSSRYLVKRTGEKVFLECVQDMDHENMFWYRQDPGLGLRLIYFSYDVKMKEKGDIPEGYSVSREKKERFSLILESASTNQTSMYLCASSLGPQGLNQFFGPGTRLTVL.

This CDR3 reads CASRRDFSAGYTGELFF. CDR3 in DNA: TGTGCCAGCAGGCGGGACTTTTCGGCGGGTTATACCGGGGAGCTGTTTTTT. V is TRBV2 and J is TRBJ2-2; D might be TRBD2 (6 bases). Trimming removed 6 bases from V and 5 bases from J, with 22 bases in between. CDR1 is SNHLY, CDR2 FYNNEI, per germline. The CDR3 extends over 17 amino acids.

DNA for the CDR3: TGTGCCAGCAGTTCAGGACGGAATAATTCACCCCTCCACTTT. Protein sequence: CASSSGRNNSPLHF. V is TRBV27 and J is TRBJ1-6; D is unresolved. Germline loops: CDR1 MNHEY, CDR2 SMNVEV (reference sequence). The CDR3 is 14 residues long. V lost 4 bases and J lost 5, with 9 bases in between.

This chain connects TRBV28 to TRBJ1-2; TRBD1 is a possible D gene (5 bases). Trimming pared 2 bases from V and 8 bases from J, leaving 15 bases between. Per germline, CDR1 MDHEN and CDR2 SYDVKM. The CDR3 loop spans 14 amino acids. The DNA for the CDR3 is TGTGCCAGCAGTTTAGGGGACGGACGCTGGGGCTACACCTTC. Translating it yields CASSLGDGRWGYTF.

J is TRBJ2-3 and V is TRBV25-1; the match to TRBD1 covers 9 bases. V lost 6 bases to trimming and J lost 5 bases; unmatched junction nucleotides: 12. This CDR3 is built from 16 residues. Germline CDR1 and CDR2: MGHDK and SYGVNS. DNA of the CDR3: TGTGCCAGCAGGCCCGGGACAGGGTTTACGCTAGATACGCAGTATTTT. This encodes CASRPGTGFTLDTQYF.

This clone was seen a handful of times. The chain carries TRBV7-8 and TRBJ1-5, with D tentatively TRBD1 (6 bases). The CDR3 runs 14 residues. The ends were cut back, 5 bases at V and 3 bases at J, with 11 bases in the middle. Germline V gene lookup returns CDR1 SGHVS and CDR2 FQNEAQ. The CDR3 sequence: CASSLGGFNQPQHF. In DNA form, the CDR3 reads TGTGCCAGCAGCCTCGGGGGCTTCAATCAGCCCCAGCATTTT.